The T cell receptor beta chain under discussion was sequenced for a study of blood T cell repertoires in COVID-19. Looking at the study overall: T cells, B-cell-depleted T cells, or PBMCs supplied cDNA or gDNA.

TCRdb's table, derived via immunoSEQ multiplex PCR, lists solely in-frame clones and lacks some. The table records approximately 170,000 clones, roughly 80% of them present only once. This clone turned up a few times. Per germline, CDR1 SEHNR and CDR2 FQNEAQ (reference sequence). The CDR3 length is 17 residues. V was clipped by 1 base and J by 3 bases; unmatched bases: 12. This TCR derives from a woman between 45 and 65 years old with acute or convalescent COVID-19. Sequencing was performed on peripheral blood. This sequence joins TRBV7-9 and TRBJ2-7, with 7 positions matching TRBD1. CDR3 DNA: TGTGCCAGCAGCTTAGTGGGTTCGAGGGACAGCTACTACGAGCAGTACTTC. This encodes CASSLVGSRDSYYEQYF.